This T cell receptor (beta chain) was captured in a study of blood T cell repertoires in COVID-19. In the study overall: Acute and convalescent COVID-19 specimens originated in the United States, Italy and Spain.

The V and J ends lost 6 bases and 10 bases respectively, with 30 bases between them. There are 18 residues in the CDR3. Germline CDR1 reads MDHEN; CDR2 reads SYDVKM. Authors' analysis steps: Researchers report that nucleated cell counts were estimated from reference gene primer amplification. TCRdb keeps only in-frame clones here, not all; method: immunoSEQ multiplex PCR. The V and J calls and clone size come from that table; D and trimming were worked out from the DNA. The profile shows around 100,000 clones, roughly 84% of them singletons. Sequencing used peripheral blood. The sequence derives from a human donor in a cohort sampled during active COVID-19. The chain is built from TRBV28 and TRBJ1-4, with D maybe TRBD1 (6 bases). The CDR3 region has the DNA TGTGCCAGCAGCCTTCCAACAGGGTCGCTGGATAAAGGTGGAAAACTGTTTTTT. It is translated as CASSLPTGSLDKGGKLFF.